This entry concerns a single T cell receptor (beta chain). The source of the sample is a study of control samples from healthy donors and cancer patients. TCRdb keeps only in-frame clones here, not all; method: immunoSEQ multiplex PCR. The profile shows 150,000 to 160,000 clones, about 94% of them singletons. Trimming left V 0 bases short and J 1 base short, with 9 bases between. Per the germline V gene, CDR1 is MNHNY and CDR2 is SVGAGI (reference sequence). There are 15 residues in the CDR3. The source material was blood. This clonotype originated in a man aged 40-49 years in good health. The chain recombines TRBV6-6 with TRBJ1-2; no definite D call. CDR3 amino acids: CASSYSSDYNYGYTF. In DNA form, the CDR3 reads TGTGCCAGCAGTTACTCATCGGATTATAACTATGGCTACACCTTC.